This T cell receptor (beta chain) stems from a study of T-cell reconstitution after alpha-beta-depleted transplantation in children. Notes on the study in general: Where some patients showed high TCRbeta diversity at day 60, it came from recipient T cells and thymic progenitors that had survived. Newly generated T cells supplied most T-cell counts and diversity one year post-transplant. Several hundred expanded graft clones reportedly supplied alpha-beta T cells about two months after transplant.

Unique molecular identifiers were incorporated into the prepared TCRbeta library. TCRdb re-analysed the PCR reads in MiXCR, keeping a single row per CDR3 protein. The sample lists some 190,000 distinct CDR3 sequences; 11% were seen once. This clonotype appeared many times. The antigen remains undetermined. Germline CDR1 and CDR2: SGHTA and FQGNSA. V gave up 0 bases and J gave up 3 bases; unmatched junction bases: 7. The CDR3 is 17 residues long. This specimen consisted of PBMCs, obtained before TCRalphabeta/CD19-depleted stem cell transplant. This sequence joins TRBV7-2 and TRBJ2-7, with 11 bases aligning to TRBD2. The receptor comes from a boy aged 2-15 years with acute myeloid leukemia, due to receive a stem cell transplant. The CDR3 here is CASSLATSGEDFYEQYV. In nucleotides, the CDR3 is TGTGCCAGCAGCTTAGCGACTAGCGGGGAGGACTTCTACGAGCAGTACGTC.